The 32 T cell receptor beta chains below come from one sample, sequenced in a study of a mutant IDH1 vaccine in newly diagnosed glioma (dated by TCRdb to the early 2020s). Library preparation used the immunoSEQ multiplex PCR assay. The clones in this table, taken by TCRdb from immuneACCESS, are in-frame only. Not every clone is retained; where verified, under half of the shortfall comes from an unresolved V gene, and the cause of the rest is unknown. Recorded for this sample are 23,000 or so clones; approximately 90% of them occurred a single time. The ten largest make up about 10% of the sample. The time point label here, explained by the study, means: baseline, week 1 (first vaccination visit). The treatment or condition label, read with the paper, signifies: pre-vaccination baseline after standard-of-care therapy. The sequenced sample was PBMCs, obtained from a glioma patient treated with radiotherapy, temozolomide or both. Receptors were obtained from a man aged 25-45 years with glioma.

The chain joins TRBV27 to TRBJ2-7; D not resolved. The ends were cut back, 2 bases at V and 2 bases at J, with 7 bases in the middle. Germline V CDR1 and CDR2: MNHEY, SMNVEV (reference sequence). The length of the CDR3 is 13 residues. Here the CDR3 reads CASSLMGTYEQYF. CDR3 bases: TGTGCCAGCAGTTTAATGGGGACCTACGAGCAGTACTTC.

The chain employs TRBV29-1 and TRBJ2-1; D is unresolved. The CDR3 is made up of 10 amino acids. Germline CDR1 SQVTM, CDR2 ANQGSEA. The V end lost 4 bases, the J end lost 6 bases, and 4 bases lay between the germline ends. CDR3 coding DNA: TGCAGCGTTGTTCCCAATGAGCAGTTCTTC. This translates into CSVVPNEQFF.

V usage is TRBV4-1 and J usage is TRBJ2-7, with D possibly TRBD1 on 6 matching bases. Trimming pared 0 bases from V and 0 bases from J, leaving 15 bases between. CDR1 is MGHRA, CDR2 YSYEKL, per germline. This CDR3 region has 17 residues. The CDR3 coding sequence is TGCGCCAGCAGCCAAGACCTCACAGGGTTCCCCTCCTACGAGCAGTACTTC. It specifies CASSQDLTGFPSYEQYF.

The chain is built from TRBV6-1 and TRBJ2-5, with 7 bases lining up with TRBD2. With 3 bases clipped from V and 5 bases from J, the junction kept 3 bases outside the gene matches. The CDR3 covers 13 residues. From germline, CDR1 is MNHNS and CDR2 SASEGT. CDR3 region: CASSDAGVETQYF. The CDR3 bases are TGTGCCAGCAGTGATGCGGGAGTGGAGACCCAGTACTTC.

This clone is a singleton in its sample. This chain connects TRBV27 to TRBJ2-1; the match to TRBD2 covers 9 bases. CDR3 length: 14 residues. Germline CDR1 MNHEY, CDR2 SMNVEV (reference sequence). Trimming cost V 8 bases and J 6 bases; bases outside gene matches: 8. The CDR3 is CASSWGTSPNEQFF. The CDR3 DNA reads TGTGCCAGCTCTTGGGGGACTAGCCCCAATGAGCAGTTCTTC.

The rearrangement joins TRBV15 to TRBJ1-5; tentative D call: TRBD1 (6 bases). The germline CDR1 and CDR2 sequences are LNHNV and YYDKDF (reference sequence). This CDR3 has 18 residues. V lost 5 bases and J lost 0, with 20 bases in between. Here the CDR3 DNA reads TGTGCCACCAGCCGTTCGGACAGACAAGAATATAGCAATCAGCCCCAGCATTTT. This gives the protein CATSRSDRQEYSNQPQHF.

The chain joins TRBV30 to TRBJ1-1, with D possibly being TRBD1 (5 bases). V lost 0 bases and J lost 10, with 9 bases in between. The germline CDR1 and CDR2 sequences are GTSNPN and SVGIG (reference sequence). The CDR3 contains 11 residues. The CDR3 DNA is TGTGCCTGGAGTGTAGGGGCCGGAGCTTTCTTT. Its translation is CAWSVGAGAFF.

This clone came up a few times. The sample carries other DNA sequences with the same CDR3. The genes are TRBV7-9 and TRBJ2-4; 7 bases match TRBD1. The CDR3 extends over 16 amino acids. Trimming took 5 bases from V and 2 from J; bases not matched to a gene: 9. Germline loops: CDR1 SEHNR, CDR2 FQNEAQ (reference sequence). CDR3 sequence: CASSPRQGTTKNIQYF. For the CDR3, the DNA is TGTGCCAGCAGCCCGCGACAGGGCACCACCAAAAACATTCAGTACTTC.

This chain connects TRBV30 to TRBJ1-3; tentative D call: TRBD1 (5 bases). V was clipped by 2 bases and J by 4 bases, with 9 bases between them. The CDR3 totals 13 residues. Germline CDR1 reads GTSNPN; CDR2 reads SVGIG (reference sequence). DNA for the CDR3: TGTGCCTGGAGTTTTGGGGCGGGAAACACCATATATTTT. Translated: CAWSFGAGNTIYF.

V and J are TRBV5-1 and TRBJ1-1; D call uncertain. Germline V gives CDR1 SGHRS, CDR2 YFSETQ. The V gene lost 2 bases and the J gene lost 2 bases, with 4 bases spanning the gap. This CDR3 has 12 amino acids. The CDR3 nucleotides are TGCGCCAGCAGCTTTCGCAACACTGAAGCTTTCTTT. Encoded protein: CASSFRNTEAFF. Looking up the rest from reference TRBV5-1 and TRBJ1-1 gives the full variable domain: KAGVTQTPRYLIKTRGQQVTLSCSPISGHRSVSWYQQTPGQGLQFLFEYFSETQRNKGNFPGRFSGRQFSNSRSEMNVSTLELGDSALYLCASSFRNTEAFFGQGTRLTVV.

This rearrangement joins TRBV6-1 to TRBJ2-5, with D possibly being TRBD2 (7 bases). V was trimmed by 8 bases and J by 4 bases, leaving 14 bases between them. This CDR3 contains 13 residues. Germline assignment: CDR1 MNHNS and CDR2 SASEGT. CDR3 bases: TGTGCCAGCGCTTGGGAGGGGGTAGAGACCCAGTACTTC. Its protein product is CASAWEGVETQYF.

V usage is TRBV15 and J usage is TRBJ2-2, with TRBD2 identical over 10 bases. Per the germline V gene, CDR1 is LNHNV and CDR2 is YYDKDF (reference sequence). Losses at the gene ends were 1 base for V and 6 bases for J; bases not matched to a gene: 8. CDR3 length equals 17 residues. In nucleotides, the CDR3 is TGTGCCACCAGCAGAGTGGGACTAGCGAAAAATCCCGGGGAGCTGTTTTTT. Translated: CATSRVGLAKNPGELFF.

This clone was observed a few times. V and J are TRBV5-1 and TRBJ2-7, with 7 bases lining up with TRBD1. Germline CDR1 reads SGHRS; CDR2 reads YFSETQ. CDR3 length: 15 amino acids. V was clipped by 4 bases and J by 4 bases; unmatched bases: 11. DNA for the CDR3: TGCGCCAGCAGCGAAACAGTAGGGGGCCTTTACGAGCAGTACTTC. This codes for CASSETVGGLYEQYF.

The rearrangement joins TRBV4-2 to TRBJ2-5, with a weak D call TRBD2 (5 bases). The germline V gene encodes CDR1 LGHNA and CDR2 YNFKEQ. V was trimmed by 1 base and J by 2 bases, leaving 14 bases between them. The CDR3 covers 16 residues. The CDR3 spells CASSQAQGLHQETQYF. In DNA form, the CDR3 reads TGTGCCAGCAGCCAAGCTCAAGGACTCCATCAAGAGACCCAGTACTTC.

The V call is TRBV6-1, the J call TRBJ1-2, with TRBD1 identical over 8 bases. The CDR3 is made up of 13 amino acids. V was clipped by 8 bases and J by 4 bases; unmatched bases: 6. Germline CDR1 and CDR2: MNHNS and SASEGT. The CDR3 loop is CASLRTGPYGYTF. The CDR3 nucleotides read TGTGCCAGCTTGCGGACAGGGCCCTATGGCTACACCTTC.

The DNA of the CDR3 is TGCGCCAGCAGCTTGGCTAGCGGGGGCACAGATACGCAGTATTTT. Translating gives CASSLASGGTDTQYF. This chain uses TRBV5-1 with TRBJ2-3, with 9 bases fitting TRBD2. This CDR3 contains 15 residues. Germline values: CDR1 SGHRS, CDR2 YFSETQ. The J segment lost 1 base and the V segment lost 0 bases, leaving 0 bases of the junction unmatched. Complete variable domain (other parts from reference TRBV5-1 and TRBJ2-3): KAGVTQTPRYLIKTRGQQVTLSCSPISGHRSVSWYQQTPGQGLQFLFEYFSETQRNKGNFPGRFSGRQFSNSRSEMNVSTLELGDSALYLCASSLASGGTDTQYFGPGTRLTVL.

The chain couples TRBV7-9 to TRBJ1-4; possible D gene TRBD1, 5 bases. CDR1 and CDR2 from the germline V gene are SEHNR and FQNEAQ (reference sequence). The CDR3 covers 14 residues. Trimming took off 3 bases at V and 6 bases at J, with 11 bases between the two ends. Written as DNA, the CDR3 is TGTGCCAGCAGCTTGGGGGGGTGGGATGAAAAACTGTTTTTT. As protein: CASSLGGWDEKLFF.

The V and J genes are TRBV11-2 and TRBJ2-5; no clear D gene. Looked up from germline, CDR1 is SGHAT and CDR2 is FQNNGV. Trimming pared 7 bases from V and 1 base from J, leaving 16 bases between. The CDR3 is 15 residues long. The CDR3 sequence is CASTQNIGSQETQYF. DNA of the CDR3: TGTGCCAGCACCCAAAACATCGGATCCCAAGAGACCCAGTACTTC.

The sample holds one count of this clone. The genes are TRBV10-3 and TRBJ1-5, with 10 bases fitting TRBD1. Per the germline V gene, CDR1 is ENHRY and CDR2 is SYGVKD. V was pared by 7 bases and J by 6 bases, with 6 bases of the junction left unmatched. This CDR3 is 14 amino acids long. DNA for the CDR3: TGTGCCATCAATAGGACAGGGGGTGGTCAGCCCCAGCATTTT. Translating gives CAINRTGGGQPQHF.

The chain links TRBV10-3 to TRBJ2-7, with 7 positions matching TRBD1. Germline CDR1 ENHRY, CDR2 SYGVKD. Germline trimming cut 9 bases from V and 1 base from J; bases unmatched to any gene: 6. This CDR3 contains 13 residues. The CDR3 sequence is CAILIQGSYEQYF. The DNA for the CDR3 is TGTGCCATTTTAATACAGGGGTCCTACGAGCAGTACTTC.

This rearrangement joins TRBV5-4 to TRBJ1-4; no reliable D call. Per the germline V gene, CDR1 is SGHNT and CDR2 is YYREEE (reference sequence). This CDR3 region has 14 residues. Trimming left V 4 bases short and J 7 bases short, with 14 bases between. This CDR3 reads CASSGDRTGEKLFF. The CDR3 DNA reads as TGTGCCAGCAGCGGGGATCGGACGGGTGAAAAACTGTTTTTT.

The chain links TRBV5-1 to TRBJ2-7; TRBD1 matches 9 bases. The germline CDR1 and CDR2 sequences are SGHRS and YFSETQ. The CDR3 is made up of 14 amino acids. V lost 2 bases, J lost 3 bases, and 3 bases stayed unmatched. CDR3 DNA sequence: TGCGCCAGCAGCTTTGGGACAGGGCTCTACGAGCAGTACTTC. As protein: CASSFGTGLYEQYF.

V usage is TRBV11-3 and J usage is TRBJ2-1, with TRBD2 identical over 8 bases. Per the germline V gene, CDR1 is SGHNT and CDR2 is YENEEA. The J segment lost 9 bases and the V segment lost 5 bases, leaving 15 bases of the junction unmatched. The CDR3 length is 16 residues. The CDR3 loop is CASSPRGAAGVGEQFF. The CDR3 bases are TGTGCCAGCAGCCCCCGGGGAGCAGCGGGAGTAGGTGAGCAGTTCTTC.

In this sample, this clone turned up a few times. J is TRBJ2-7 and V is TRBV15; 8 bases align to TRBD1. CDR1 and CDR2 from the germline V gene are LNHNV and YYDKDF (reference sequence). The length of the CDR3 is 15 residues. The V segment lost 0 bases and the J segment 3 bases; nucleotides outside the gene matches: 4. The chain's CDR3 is CATSRDRTGFYEQYF. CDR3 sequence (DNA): TGTGCCACCAGCAGAGACCGGACAGGGTTCTACGAGCAGTACTTC. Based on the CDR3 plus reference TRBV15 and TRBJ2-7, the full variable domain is DAMVIQNPRYQVTQFGKPVTLSCSQTLNHNVMYWYQQKSSQAPKLLFHYYDKDFNNEADTPDNFQSRRPNTSFCFLDIRSPGLGDTAMYLCATSRDRTGFYEQYFGPGTRLTVT.

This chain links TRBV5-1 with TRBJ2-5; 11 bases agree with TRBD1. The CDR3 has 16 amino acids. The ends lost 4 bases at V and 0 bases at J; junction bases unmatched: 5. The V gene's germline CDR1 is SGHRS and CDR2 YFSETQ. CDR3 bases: TGCGCCAGCAGCGACGGGGACAGGGGGAACCAAGAGACCCAGTACTTC. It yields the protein CASSDGDRGNQETQYF.

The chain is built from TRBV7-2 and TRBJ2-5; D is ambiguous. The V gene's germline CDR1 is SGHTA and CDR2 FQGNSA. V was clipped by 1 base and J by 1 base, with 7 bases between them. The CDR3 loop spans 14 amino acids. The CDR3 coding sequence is TGTGCCAGCAGCTTAGTCGCCAGCCAAGAGACCCAGTACTTC. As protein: CASSLVASQETQYF.

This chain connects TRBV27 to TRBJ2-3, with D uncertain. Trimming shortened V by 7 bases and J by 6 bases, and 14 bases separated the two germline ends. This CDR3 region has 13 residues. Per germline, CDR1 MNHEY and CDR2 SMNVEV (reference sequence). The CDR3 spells CASTANRLDTQYF. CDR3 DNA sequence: TGTGCCAGCACCGCAAATCGATTGGATACGCAGTATTTT.

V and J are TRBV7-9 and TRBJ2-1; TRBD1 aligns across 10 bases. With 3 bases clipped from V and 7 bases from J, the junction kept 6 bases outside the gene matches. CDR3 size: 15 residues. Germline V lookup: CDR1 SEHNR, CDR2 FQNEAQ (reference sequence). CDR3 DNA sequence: TGTGCCAGCAGCTTCCTAGGACAGGGGGGGAATGAGCAGTTCTTC. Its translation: CASSFLGQGGNEQFF.

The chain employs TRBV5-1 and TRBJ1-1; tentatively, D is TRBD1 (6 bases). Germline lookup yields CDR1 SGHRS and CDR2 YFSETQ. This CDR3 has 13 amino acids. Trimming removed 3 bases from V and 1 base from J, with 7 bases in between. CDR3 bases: TGCGCCAGCAGCTGGACAGAGAACACTGAAGCTTTCTTT. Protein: CASSWTENTEAFF.

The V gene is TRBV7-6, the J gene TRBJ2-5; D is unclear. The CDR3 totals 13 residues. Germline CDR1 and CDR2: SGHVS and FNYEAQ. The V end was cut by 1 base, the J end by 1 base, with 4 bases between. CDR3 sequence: CASSLGTQETQYF. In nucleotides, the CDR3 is TGTGCCAGCAGCTTAGGGACCCAAGAGACCCAGTACTTC.

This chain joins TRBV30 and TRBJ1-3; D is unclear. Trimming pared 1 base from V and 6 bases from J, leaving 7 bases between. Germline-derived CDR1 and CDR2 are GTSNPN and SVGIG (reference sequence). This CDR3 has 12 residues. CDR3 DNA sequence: TGTGCCTGGAGTGGACCGTTAAACACCATATATTTT. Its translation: CAWSGPLNTIYF.

CDR3 residues: CASSQLTGGNNSPLHF. The CDR3 DNA reads as TGTGCCAGCAGCCAACTGACAGGGGGTAATAATTCACCCCTCCACTTT. The chain employs TRBV14 and TRBJ1-6, with TRBD1 identical over 9 bases. V lost 2 bases to trimming and J lost 5 bases; unmatched junction nucleotides: 4. Germline V gene data show CDR1 as SGHDN and CDR2 as FVKESK. The CDR3 is 16 amino acids.